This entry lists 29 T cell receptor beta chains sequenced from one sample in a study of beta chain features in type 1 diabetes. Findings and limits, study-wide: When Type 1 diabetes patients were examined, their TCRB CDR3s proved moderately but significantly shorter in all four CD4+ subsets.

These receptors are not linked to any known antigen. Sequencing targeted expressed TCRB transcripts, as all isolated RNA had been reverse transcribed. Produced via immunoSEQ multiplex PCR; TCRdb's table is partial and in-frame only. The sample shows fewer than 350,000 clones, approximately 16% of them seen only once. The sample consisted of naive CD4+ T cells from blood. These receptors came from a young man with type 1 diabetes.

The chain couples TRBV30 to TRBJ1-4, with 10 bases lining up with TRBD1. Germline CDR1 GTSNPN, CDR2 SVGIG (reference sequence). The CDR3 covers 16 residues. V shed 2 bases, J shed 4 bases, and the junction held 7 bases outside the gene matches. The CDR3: CAWSRDRGRFNEKLFF. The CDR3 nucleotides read TGTGCCTGGAGTCGAGACAGGGGGCGGTTTAATGAAAAACTGTTTTTT.

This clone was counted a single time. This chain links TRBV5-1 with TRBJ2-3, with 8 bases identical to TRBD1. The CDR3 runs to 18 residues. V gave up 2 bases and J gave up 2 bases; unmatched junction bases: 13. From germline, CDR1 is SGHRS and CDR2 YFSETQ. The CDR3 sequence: CASSLSAGQDSSTDTQYF. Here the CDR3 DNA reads TGCGCCAGCAGCTTATCGGCGGGACAGGACTCCTCCACAGATACGCAGTATTTT.

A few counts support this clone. The CDR3 protein is CASSFRTEAFF. Written as DNA, the CDR3 is TGTGCCAGCAGCTTCCGGACTGAAGCTTTCTTT. This chain joins TRBV7-2 and TRBJ1-1; no definite D call. Germline V gene lookup returns CDR1 SGHTA and CDR2 FQGNSA. This CDR3 region has 11 residues. The V end lost 3 bases, the J end lost 5 bases, and 4 bases lay between the germline ends. Based on the CDR3 plus reference TRBV7-2 and TRBJ1-1, the full variable domain is GAGVSQSPSNKVTEKGKDVELRCDPISGHTALYWYRQSLGQGLEFLIYFQGNSAPDKSGLPSDRFSAERTGGSVSTLTIQRTQQEDSAVYLCASSFRTEAFFGQGTRLTVV.

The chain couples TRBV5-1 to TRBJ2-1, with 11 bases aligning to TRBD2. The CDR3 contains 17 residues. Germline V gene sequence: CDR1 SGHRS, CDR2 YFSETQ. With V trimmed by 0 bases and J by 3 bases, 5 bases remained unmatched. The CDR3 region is CASSLAETSGIYNEQFF. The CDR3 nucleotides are TGCGCCAGCAGCTTGGCGGAGACTAGCGGGATCTACAATGAGCAGTTCTTC.

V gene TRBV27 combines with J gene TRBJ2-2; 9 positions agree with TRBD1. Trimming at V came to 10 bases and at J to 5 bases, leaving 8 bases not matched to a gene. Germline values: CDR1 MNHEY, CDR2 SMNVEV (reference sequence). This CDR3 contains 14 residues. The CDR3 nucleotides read TGTGCCACCATGGGGACAGGGCGAACCGGGGAGCTGTTTTTT. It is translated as CATMGTGRTGELFF.

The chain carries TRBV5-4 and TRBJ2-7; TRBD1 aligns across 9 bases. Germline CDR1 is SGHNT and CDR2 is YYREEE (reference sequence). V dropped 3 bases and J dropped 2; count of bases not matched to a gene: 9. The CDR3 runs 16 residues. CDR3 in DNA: TGTGCCAGCAGCTCGGGACAGGGAAAATTCGCCTACGAGCAGTACTTC. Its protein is CASSSGQGKFAYEQYF.

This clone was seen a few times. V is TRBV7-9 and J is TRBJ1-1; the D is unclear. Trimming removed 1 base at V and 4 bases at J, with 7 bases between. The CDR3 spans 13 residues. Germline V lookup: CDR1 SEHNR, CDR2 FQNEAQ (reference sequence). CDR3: CASSLEGGTEAFF. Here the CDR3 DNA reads TGTGCCAGCAGCTTAGAGGGAGGCACTGAAGCTTTCTTT.

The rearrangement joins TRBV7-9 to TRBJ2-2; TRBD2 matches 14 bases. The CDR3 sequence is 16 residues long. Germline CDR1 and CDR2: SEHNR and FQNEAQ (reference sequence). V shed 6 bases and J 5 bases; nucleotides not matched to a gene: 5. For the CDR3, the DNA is TGTGCCAGCAGTTGGACTAGCGGGAGGTCGACCGGGGAGCTGTTTTTT. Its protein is CASSWTSGRSTGELFF.

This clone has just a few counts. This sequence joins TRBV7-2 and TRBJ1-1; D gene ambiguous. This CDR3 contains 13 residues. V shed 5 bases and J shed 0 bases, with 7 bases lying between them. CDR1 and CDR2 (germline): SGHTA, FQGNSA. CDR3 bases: TGTGCCAGCAGCCCCAGGTTGAACACTGAAGCTTTCTTT. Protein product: CASSPRLNTEAFF.

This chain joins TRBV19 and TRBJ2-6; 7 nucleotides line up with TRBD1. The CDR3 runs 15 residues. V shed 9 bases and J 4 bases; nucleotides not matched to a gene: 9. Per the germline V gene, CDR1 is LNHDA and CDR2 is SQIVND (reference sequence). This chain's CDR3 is CASGQVEAGANVLTF. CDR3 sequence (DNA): TGTGCCAGCGGACAGGTCGAGGCCGGGGCCAACGTCCTGACTTTC.

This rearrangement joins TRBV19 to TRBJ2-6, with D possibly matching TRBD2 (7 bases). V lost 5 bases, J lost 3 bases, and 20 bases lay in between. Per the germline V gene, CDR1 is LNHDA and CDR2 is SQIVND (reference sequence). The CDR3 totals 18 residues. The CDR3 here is CASSRPGGGGRGANVLTF. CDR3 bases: TGTGCCAGTAGTCGGCCGGGCGGGGGCGGTCGTGGGGCCAACGTCCTGACTTTC.

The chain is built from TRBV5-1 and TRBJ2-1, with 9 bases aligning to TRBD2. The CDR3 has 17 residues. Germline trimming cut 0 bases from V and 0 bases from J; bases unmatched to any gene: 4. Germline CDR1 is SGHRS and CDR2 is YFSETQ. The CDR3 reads CASSLGLAGNSYNEQFF. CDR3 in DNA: TGCGCCAGCAGCTTGGGCCTAGCGGGAAACTCCTACAATGAGCAGTTCTTC.

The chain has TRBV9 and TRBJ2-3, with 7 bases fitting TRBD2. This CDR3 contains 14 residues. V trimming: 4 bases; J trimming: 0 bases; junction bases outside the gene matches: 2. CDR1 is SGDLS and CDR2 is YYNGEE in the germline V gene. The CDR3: CASSRGVSTDTQYF. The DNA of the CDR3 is TGTGCCAGCAGCCGGGGGGTTAGCACAGATACGCAGTATTTT.

The CDR3 DNA is TGTGCCACCGACTTCGCCCCTAATTCACCCCTCCACTTT. It is translated as CATDFAPNSPLHF. This sequence joins TRBV10-3 and TRBJ1-6; D is ambiguous. With 10 bases removed from V and 6 bases from J, the gap between germline ends came to 13 bases. The CDR3 covers 13 residues. The V gene's germline CDR1 is ENHRY and CDR2 SYGVKD.

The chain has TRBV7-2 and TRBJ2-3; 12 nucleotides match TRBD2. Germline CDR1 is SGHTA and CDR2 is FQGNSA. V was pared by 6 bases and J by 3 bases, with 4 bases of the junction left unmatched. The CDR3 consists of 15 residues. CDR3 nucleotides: TGTGCCAGCAGGTCGACTAGCGGGAGTACAGATACGCAGTATTTT. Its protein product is CASRSTSGSTDTQYF.

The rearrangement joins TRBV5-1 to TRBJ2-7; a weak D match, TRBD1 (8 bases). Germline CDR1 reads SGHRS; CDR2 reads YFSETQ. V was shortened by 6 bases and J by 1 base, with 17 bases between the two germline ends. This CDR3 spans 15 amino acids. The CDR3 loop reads CASNRDRTSSYEQYF. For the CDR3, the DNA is TGCGCCAGCAACCGGGACAGGACTAGTTCCTACGAGCAGTACTTC. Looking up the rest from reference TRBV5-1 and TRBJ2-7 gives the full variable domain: KAGVTQTPRYLIKTRGQQVTLSCSPISGHRSVSWYQQTPGQGLQFLFEYFSETQRNKGNFPGRFSGRQFSNSRSEMNVSTLELGDSALYLCASNRDRTSSYEQYFGPGTRLTVT.

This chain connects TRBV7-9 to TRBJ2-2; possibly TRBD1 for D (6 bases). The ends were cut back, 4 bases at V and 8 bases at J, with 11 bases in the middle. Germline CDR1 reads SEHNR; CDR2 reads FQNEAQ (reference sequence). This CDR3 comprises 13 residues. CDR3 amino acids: CASSSQGRGELFF. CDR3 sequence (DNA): TGTGCCAGCAGCTCTCAGGGGAGAGGGGAGCTGTTTTTT.

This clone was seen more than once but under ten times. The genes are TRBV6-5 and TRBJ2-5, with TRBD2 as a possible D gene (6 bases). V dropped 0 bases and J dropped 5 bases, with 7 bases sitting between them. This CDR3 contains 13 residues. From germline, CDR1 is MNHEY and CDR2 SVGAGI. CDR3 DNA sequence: TGTGCCAGCAGTTACTCGAGCGGGGAGACCCAGTACTTC. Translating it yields CASSYSSGETQYF.

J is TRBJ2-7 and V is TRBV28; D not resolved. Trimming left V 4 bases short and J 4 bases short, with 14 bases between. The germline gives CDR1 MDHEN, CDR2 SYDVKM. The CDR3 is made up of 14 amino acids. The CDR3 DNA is TGTGCCAGCAGTTCGACACGTACTCTTTACGAGCAGTACTTC. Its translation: CASSSTRTLYEQYF.

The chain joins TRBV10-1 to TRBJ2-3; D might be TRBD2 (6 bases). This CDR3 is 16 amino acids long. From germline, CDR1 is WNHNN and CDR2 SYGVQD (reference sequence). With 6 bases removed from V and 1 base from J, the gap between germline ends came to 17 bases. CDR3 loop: CASSLIRQRGTDTQYF. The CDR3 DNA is TGCGCCAGCAGCCTCATCCGACAGCGGGGCACAGATACGCAGTATTTT.

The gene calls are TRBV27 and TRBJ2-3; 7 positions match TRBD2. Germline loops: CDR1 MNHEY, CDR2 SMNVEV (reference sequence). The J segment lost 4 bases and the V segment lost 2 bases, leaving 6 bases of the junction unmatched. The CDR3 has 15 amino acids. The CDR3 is CASSLGLAESDTQYF. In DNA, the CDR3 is TGTGCCAGCAGTTTAGGGCTAGCGGAATCAGATACGCAGTATTTT.

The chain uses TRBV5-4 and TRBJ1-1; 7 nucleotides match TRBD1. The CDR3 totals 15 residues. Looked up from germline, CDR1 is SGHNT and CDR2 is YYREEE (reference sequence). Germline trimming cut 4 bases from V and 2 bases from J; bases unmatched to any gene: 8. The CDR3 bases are TGTGCCAGCAGCGCTCTACAGGGGCTAAACACTGAAGCTTTCTTT. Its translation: CASSALQGLNTEAFF. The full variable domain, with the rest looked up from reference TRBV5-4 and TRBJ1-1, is ETGVTQSPTHLIKTRGQQVTLRCSSQSGHNTVSWYQQALGQGPQFIFQYYREEENGRGNFPPRFSGLQFPNYSSELNVNALELDDSALYLCASSALQGLNTEAFFGQGTRLTVV.

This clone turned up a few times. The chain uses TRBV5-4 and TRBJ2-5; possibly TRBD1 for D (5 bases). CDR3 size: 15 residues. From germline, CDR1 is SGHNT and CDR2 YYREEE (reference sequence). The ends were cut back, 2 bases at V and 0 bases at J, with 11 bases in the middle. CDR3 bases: TGTGCCAGCAGCTTCAGGGCCCGGTACCAAGAGACCCAGTACTTC. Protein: CASSFRARYQETQYF.

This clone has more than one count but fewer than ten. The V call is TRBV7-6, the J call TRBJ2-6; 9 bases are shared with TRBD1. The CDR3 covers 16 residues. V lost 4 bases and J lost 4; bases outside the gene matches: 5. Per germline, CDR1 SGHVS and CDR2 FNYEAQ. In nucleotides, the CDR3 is TGTGCCAGCAGCTCCTACAGGGGGCCGGGGGCCAACGTCCTGACTTTC. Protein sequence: CASSSYRGPGANVLTF.

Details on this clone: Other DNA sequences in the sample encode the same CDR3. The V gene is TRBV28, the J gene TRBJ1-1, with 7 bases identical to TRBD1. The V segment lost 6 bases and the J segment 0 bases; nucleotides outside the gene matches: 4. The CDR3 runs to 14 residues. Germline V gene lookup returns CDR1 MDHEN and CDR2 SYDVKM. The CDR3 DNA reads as TGTGCCAGCAGCCAGGGACAGTTGAACACTGAAGCTTTCTTT. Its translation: CASSQGQLNTEAFF.

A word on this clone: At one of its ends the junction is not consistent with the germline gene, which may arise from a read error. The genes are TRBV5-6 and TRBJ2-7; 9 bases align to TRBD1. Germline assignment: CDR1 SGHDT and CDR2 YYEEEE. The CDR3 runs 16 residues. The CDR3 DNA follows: TGTGCCAGCAGCTTGAACCGGGACAGGGTGAAAGGAGTACCCCACTTC. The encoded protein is CASSLNRDRVKGVPHF.

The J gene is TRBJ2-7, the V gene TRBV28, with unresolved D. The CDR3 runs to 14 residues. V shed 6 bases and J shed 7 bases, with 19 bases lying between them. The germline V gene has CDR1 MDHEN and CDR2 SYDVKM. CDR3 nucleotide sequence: TGTGCCAGCAGCCAGACCCCAGCCACGCGGGAGCAGTACTTC. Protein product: CASSQTPATREQYF.

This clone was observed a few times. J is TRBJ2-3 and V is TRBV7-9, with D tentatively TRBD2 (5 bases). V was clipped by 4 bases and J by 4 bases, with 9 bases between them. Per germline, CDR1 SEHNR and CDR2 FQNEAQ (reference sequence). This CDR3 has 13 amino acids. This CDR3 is CASSWGDPDTQYF. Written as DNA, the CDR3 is TGTGCCAGCAGCTGGGGAGACCCAGATACGCAGTATTTT.

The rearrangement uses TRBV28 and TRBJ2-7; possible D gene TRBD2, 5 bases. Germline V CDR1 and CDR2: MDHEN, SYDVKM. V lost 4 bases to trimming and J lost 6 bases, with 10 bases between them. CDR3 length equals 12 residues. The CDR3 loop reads CASSSPRGEQYF. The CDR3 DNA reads TGTGCCAGCAGTTCACCCCGGGGCGAGCAGTACTTC.